A selection of T cell receptor beta chains follows, all from one sample in a study of blood T cell repertoires in COVID-19. TCRdb keeps only in-frame clones here, not all; method: immunoSEQ multiplex PCR. This sample yields about 200,000 clones, of which about 92% are seen a single time; 1.2% belongs to the top ten. Input material: peripheral blood. All receptors come from a man aged 30 to 39 with acute or convalescent COVID-19. The CDR3 runs from the conserved cysteine through the conserved F or W. The D gene is left open where the match is weak. Only some rows state a clone size, as once, few, many or a class for expanded clones.

>.|TRBJ2-7|TRBV29-1|.
TGCAGCGCCGTCAAAAGACAGGGAGGCTACGAGCAGTACTTC
CSAVKRQGGYEQYF
>.|TRBJ2-7|TRBV20-1|.
TGCAGTGCCTCGGGTGGCTACGAGCAGTACTTC
CSASGGYEQYF
>.|TRBJ2-3|TRBV4-1|.
TGCGCCAGCAGCCAATCAGGGAGCACAGATACGCAGTATTTT
CASSQSGSTDTQYF
>.|TRBJ2-1|TRBV11-3|TRBD2
TGTGCCAGCAGCTTAGCTAGCGGGGTTGATGAGCAGTTCTTC
CASSLASGVDEQFF
>.|TRBJ2-3|TRBV25-1|.
TGTGCCAGCAGTGAGCAGGGGCGGACGGATACGCAGTATTTT
CASSEQGRTDTQYF
>.|TRBJ1-2|TRBV6-5|.
TGTGCCAGCAGGAAGGCGGAAAACTATGGCTACACCTTC
CASRKAENYGYTF
>.|TRBJ2-7|TRBV5-8|.
TGTGCCAGCAGCGGGGGGGACACCTACGAGCAGTACTTC
CASSGGDTYEQYF
>.|TRBJ1-2|TRBV6-1|.
TGTGCCAGCAGTGAAGTCGGGGACTATGGCTACACCTTC
CASSEVGDYGYTF
>.|TRBJ1-5|TRBV3-1/TRBV3-2|TRBD1
TGTGCCAGCAGCCAATTTACAGGGGGTTGGAATCAGCCCCAGCATTTT
CASSQFTGGWNQPQHF
>.|TRBJ2-3|TRBV3-1/TRBV3-2|TRBD2
TGTGCCAGCAGCCAAGATAGGCCCCCTAGCGGGGTATACACAGATACGCAGTATTTT
CASSQDRPPSGVYTDTQYF
>.|TRBJ2-7|TRBV30|.
TGTGCCTGGAGTGACACAGCGGTTATGGAGCAGTACTTC
CAWSDTAVMEQYF
>.|TRBJ2-1|TRBV2|TRBD2
TGTGCCAGCAGTGAAACAGGGCGGGAGGGCAGGAATGAGCAGTTCTTC
CASSETGREGRNEQFF
>once|TRBJ1-5|TRBV28|.
TGTGCCAGCAGTTTTAGTCTAGGGGCCAATCAGCCCCAGCATTTT
CASSFSLGANQPQHF
>.|TRBJ1-4|TRBV30|.
TGTGCCTGGAGTGGGGGGCTGGGTAATGAAAAACTGTTTTTT
CAWSGGLGNEKLFF
>.|TRBJ2-7|TRBV27|.
TGTGCCAGCAGTTCCCTGGGACTGGGCGAGCAGTACTTC
CASSSLGLGEQYF
>.|TRBJ1-5|TRBV30|.
TGTGCCTGGAGTGTGGGGGGAGGTAGCAATCAGCCCCAGCATTTT
CAWSVGGGSNQPQHF
>once|TRBJ1-5|TRBV18|.
TGTGCCAGCTCACCTCAGGAACAAAGGCAGCCCCAGCATTTT
CASSPQEQRQPQHF
>.|TRBJ2-7|TRBV20-1|.
TGCAGTGCTAGTCGCGGGACAGCGCTCTACGAGCAGTACTTC
CSASRGTALYEQYF
>.|TRBJ1-2|TRBV4-1|.
TGCGCCAGCAGCACCTTTAACACAGGGAGAGGAGACTATGGCTACACCTTC
CASSTFNTGRGDYGYTF
>.|TRBJ1-1|TRBV27|.
TGTGCCAGCAGTCCTTGGGGTCCGCGGGACACTGAAGCTTTCTTT
CASSPWGPRDTEAFF
>.|TRBJ2-3|TRBV30|TRBD2
TGTGCCTGGAGTGGCGGGAGGGCAGATACGCAGTATTTT
CAWSGGRADTQYF
>.|TRBJ2-1|TRBV19|.
TGTGCCAGTAGTACCCAGGGGAGTGTCTTCTTC
CASSTQGSVFF
>.|TRBJ2-2|TRBV6-4|.
TGTGCCAGCACCGTACATCACACGGGCACCGGGGAGCTGTTTTTT
CASTVHHTGTGELFF
>.|TRBJ2-5|TRBV2|TRBD1
TGTGCCAGCAGTTGGACAGGGGGCGAGGGTGAGACCCAGTACTTC
CASSWTGGEGETQYF
>.|TRBJ1-1|TRBV5-1|.
TGCGCCAGCAGCGGCACGGGACACCAGAACACTGAAGCTTTCTTT
CASSGTGHQNTEAFF
>.|TRBJ1-1|TRBV4-1|.
TGCGCCAGCAGCCAAGACTCGGACACTGAAGCTTTCTTT
CASSQDSDTEAFF
>.|TRBJ1-3|TRBV28|.
TGTGCCAGCAGTTTAGGCCAGGTTGGAAACACCATATATTTT
CASSLGQVGNTIYF
>.|TRBJ1-1|TRBV11-3|.
TGTGCCAGCAGCTTAACGGGGGACACTGAAGCTTTCTTT
CASSLTGDTEAFF
>.|TRBJ2-3|TRBV19|TRBD1
TGTGCCAGTATGGTACAGGGGAGCACAGATACGCAGTATTTT
CASMVQGSTDTQYF
>.|TRBJ2-1|TRBV6-1|TRBD1
TGTGCCAGCAGTGAAGGGACAGGGGACCCCTACAATGAGCAGTTCTTC
CASSEGTGDPYNEQFF
>.|TRBJ2-5|TRBV9|TRBD2
TGTGCCAGCAGCCTAATTGGGACTAGCGATGTGACCCAGTACTTC
CASSLIGTSDVTQYF
>.|TRBJ1-1|TRBV6-5|TRBD1
TGTGCCACCTATACAGGGGGAGCTGAAGCTTTCTTT
CATYTGGAEAFF
>.|TRBJ2-1|TRBV7-9|.
TGTGCCAGCAGCCGAGGAACGGGGTACCACAATGAGCAGTTCTTC
CASSRGTGYHNEQFF
>.|TRBJ1-6|TRBV6-5|TRBD1
TGTGCCAGCAACCCCGACAGGGGGTATAATTCACCCCTCCACTTT
CASNPDRGYNSPLHF
>.|TRBJ2-1|TRBV27|.
TGTGCCAGCAGTCTAAGTACTTACTCTCCCTACAATGAGCAGTTCTTC
CASSLSTYSPYNEQFF
>once|TRBJ1-1|TRBV5-6|.
TGTGCCAGCAGCGCCACCGTGAGGACTGAAGCTTTCTTT
CASSATVRTEAFF
>.|TRBJ2-1|TRBV5-4|TRBD2
TGTGCCAGCAGCTTAACTAGCGGGAGTTACAATGAGCAGTTCTTC
CASSLTSGSYNEQFF
>few|TRBJ1-1|TRBV30|.
TGTGCCTGGAACCAGGGGTACACTGAAGCTTTCTTT
CAWNQGYTEAFF
>.|TRBJ2-3|TRBV6-4|.
TGTGCCAGCAGTGTTAGCGGTGTCACAGATACGCAGTATTTT
CASSVSGVTDTQYF
>.|TRBJ1-4|TRBV11-2|TRBD1
TGTGCCAGCAGCTTCGAGGGACAGGGTCCGGGTGAAAAACTGTTTTTT
CASSFEGQGPGEKLFF
>.|TRBJ2-3|TRBV24-1|.
TGTGCCACCAGTGACCCTCGACTAACCTATACGCAGTATTTT
CATSDPRLTYTQYF